This is a list of T cell receptor beta chains from one sample in a study of identical twins. TCRdb re-analysed the 5' RACE reads in MiXCR, keeping a single row per CDR3 protein. The sample records about 530,000 distinct CDR3 sequences, more than 20% being singletons. These data also featured in a second study, about yellow fever vaccine responses in identical twins.

Sample: CD4+ T cells sorted from blood. These receptors were collected from a woman aged 18 to 35 in good health. Both conserved end residues are part of each CDR3. The order of the fields is J gene, clone size, V gene, D gene, CDR3 length, CDR3 DNA, CDR3 protein. A D gene is named only where the DNA matches it firmly. Size is stated for part of the rows, as once, few or many counts, or as a class when the clone is expanded.

>TRBJ1-1|few|TRBV6-4|-|16
TGTGCCAGCAGTGACTCCGGGGGGGGTTTGGGCACTGAAGCTTTCTTT
CASSDSGGGLGTEAFF
>TRBJ2-3|-|TRBV3-1|TRBD2|16
TGTGCCAGCAGCCGGACTAGCGGGAGGACCACAGATACGCAGTATTTT
CASSRTSGRTTDTQYF
>TRBJ2-5|-|TRBV2|-|14
TGTGCCAGCAGTTCCCGACAGTACCAAGAGACCCAGTACTTC
CASSSRQYQETQYF
>TRBJ2-7|-|TRBV2|TRBD1|18
TGTGCCAGCAGTTTCCTCGGGACAGGGGAAGGAGGTATGCACGAGCAGTACTTC
CASSFLGTGEGGMHEQYF
>TRBJ2-3|few|TRBV20-1|-|14
TGCAGTGCTCTATTCCCTGATAACACAGATACGCAGTATTTT
CSALFPDNTDTQYF
>TRBJ2-1|few|TRBV11-2|TRBD2|15
TGTGCCAGCAGCGCGTCGGGGGGGCCAGGCAATGAGCAGTTCTTC
CASSASGGPGNEQFF
>TRBJ1-5|few|TRBV7-2|-|12
TGTGCCAGCAGCTTGGACGTTCAGCCCCAGCATTTT
CASSLDVQPQHF
>TRBJ1-3|few|TRBV5-6|-|16
TGTGCCAGCAGCACTACCGGGACAAACTCTGGAAACACCATATATTTT
CASSTTGTNSGNTIYF
>TRBJ2-5|few|TRBV10-3|-|13
TGTGCCATCAGAGCAGGGGCCCAAGAGACCCAGTACTTC
CAIRAGAQETQYF
>TRBJ1-1|once|TRBV5-1|-|14
TGCGCCAGCAGCTGGGGGGAGAGAAACACTGAAGCTTTCTTT
CASSWGERNTEAFF
>TRBJ2-3|-|TRBV11-1|TRBD2|20
TGTGCCAGCAGCTTATTCCCATCGACGCGGCGGGGGGGCTGGGCAGATACGCAGTATTTT
CASSLFPSTRRGGWADTQYF
>TRBJ2-3|-|TRBV7-8|TRBD2|17
TGTGCCAGCAGACCCGGGACTAGCGGGAGGCCTGTCAATACGCAGTATTTT
CASRPGTSGRPVNTQYF
>TRBJ2-7|few|TRBV20-1|-|15
TGCAGTGCTAGTCGCAGGGAAAAAGGGCTCTACGAGCAGTACTTC
CSASRREKGLYEQYF
>TRBJ2-3|-|TRBV24-1|-|16
TGTGCCACCAGTGATCCGGGGTTGTCCCCCTCAGATACGCAGTATTTT
CATSDPGLSPSDTQYF
>TRBJ2-7|few|TRBV10-3|TRBD2|15
TGTGCCATCAGGGCCGGACTAGCGGGATCCTACGAGCAGTACTTC
CAIRAGLAGSYEQYF
>TRBJ1-6|-|TRBV18|-|15
TGTGCCAGCTCACCACTTACAGGGCAATGGTCACCCCTCCACTTT
CASSPLTGQWSPLHF
>TRBJ1-1|few|TRBV10-2|-|14
TGCGCCAGCAGGGAAGGGGGACTGGGCACTGAAGCTTTCTTT
CASREGGLGTEAFF
>TRBJ1-2|-|TRBV10-3|-|13
TGTGCCATCAGTCGTGACACCAACTATGGCTACACCTTC
CAISRDTNYGYTF
>TRBJ2-5|-|TRBV7-2|TRBD2|16
TGTGCCAGCAGACGACTAGCGGGAGGTTACCAAGAGACCCAGTACTTC
CASRRLAGGYQETQYF
>TRBJ2-2|-|TRBV7-3|-|16
TGTGCCAGCAGCTCCACCTACGTCCGGGGCACCGGGGAGCTGTTTTTT
CASSSTYVRGTGELFF
>TRBJ2-1|few|TRBV13|-|15
TGTGCCAGCAGCCCGAGGACTACCCCCTACAATGAGCAGTTCTTC
CASSPRTTPYNEQFF
>TRBJ2-5|-|TRBV9|-|16
TGTGCCAGCAGCAGAACTCACGGGCTAAAAGGAGAGACCCAGTACTTC
CASSRTHGLKGETQYF
>TRBJ1-4|-|TRBV6-1|TRBD1|13
TGTGCCAGCAAAGGGACAGCCGGTGAAAAACTGTTTTTT
CASKGTAGEKLFF